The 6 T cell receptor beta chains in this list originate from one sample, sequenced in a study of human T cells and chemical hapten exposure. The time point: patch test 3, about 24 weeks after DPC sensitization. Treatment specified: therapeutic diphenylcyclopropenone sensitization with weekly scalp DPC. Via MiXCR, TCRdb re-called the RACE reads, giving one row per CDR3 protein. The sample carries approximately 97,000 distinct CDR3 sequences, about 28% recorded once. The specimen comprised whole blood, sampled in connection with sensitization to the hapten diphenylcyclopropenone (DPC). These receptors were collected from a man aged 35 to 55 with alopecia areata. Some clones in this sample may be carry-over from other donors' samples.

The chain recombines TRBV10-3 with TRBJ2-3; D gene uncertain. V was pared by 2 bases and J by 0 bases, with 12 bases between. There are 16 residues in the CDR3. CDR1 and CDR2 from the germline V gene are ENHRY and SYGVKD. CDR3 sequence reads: CAISEPPMGSTDTQYF. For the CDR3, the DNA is TGTGCCATCAGTGAGCCCCCAATGGGTAGCACAGATACGCAGTATTTT.

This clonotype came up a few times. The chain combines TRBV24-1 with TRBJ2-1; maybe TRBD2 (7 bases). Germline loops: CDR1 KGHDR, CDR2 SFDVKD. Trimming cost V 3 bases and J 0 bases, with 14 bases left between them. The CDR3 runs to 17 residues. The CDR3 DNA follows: TGTGCCACCAGTGATAAAGGGGGGGCTGGCTCCTACAATGAGCAGTTCTTC. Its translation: CATSDKGGAGSYNEQFF.

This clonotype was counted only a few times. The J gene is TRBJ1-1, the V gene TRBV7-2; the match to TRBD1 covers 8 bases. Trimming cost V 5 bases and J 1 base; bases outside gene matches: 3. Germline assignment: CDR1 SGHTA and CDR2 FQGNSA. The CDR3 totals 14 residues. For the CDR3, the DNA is TGTGCCAGCAGCCGTGGACAGGGGAACACTGAAGCTTTCTTT. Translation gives CASSRGQGNTEAFF. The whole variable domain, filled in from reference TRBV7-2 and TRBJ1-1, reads GAGVSQSPSNKVTEKGKDVELRCDPISGHTALYWYRQSLGQGLEFLIYFQGNSAPDKSGLPSDRFSAERTGGSVSTLTIQRTQQEDSAVYLCASSRGQGNTEAFFGQGTRLTVV.

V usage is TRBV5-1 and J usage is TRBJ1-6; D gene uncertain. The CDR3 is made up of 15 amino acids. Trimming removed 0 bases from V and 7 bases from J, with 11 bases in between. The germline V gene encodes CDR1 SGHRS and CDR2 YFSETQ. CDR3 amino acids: CASSLADGRNSPLHF. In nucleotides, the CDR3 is TGCGCCAGCAGCTTGGCAGACGGGAGAAATTCACCCCTCCACTTT.

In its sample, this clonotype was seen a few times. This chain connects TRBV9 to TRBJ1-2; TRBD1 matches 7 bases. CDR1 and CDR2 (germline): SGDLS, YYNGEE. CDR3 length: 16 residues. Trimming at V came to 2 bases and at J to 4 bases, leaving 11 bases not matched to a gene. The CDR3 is CASSVTGDTAIYGYTF. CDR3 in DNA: TGTGCCAGCAGCGTCACAGGGGATACCGCCATCTATGGCTACACCTTC.

CDR3 DNA sequence: TGTGCCAGCATTAGCGGGAGTACAGATACGCAGTATTTT. Amino acid sequence: CASISGSTDTQYF. The gene calls are TRBV6-2 or TRBV6-3 and TRBJ2-3; TRBD2 aligns across 9 bases. V was clipped by 7 bases and J by 3 bases; unmatched bases: 2. Germline values: CDR1 MNHEY, CDR2 SVGEGT. CDR3 size: 13 residues.